This TCR beta chain was profiled in a study of shared clonotypes between healthy human individuals. Study at large: Participating donors consisted of two women and a few men aged 18 to 49.

TCRdb keeps only in-frame clones here, not all; method: immunoSEQ multiplex PCR. The data hold approximately 2.5 million clones, with 80% to 95% observed a single time. The V end lost 4 bases, the J end lost 0 bases, and 17 bases lay between the germline ends. Germline CDR1 reads SGDLS; CDR2 reads YYNGEE. The CDR3 spans 16 residues. The study, taken as a whole, reports: Large depth notwithstanding, sorted-subset sequencing proved incomplete by rarefaction.

As concerns this clone: The antigen remains undetermined.

The sequence came from a man between 18 and 35 years old in good health. Some clones in this sample may be carry-over from other donors' samples. This chain uses TRBV9 with TRBJ2-7; D may be TRBD2 (6 bases). Specimen: naive CD4+ T cells from PBMCs. The subset: CD45RA+ positively selected. The CDR3 loop reads CASSPSGGAGSYEQYF. CDR3 nucleotides: TGTGCCAGCAGCCCTAGTGGAGGGGCAGGCTCCTACGAGCAGTACTTC.